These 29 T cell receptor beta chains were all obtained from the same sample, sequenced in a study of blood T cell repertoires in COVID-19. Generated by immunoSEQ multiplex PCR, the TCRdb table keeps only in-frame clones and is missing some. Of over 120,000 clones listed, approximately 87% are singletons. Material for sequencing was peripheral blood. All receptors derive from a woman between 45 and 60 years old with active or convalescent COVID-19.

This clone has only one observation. The CDR3 coding sequence is TGCGCCAGCAGCTTGGAGGCGGTCCAGGGAACCCAGTACTTC. Amino acids: CASSLEAVQGTQYF. The V and J genes are TRBV5-1 and TRBJ2-5; D possibly corresponds to TRBD1 (5 bases). Germline lookup yields CDR1 SGHRS and CDR2 YFSETQ. The length of the CDR3 is 14 residues. V was trimmed by 0 bases and J by 8 bases, leaving 14 bases between them.

The DNA for the CDR3 is TGTGCCAGCAGCTTATCGACGGGAGCTCGGTCCGAGCAGTACTTC. Residues: CASSLSTGARSEQYF. V and J are TRBV7-6 and TRBJ2-7; the D gene is possibly TRBD2 (6 bases). CDR3 size: 15 residues. The germline CDR1 and CDR2 sequences are SGHVS and FNYEAQ. V was clipped by 2 bases and J by 6 bases, with 17 bases between them.

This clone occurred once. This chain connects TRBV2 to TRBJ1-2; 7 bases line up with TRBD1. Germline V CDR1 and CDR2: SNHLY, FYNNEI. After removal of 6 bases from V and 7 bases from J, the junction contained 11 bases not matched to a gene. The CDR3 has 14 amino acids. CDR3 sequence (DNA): TGTGCCAGCAGCCGAGACAGGGATACAAGTGGCTACACCTTC. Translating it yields CASSRDRDTSGYTF.

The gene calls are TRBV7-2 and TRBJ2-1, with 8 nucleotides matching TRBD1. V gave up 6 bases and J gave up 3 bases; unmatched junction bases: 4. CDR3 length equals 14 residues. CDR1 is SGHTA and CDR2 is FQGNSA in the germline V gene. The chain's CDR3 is CASSRDRNYNEQFF. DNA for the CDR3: TGTGCCAGCAGTAGGGACAGGAACTACAATGAGCAGTTCTTC.

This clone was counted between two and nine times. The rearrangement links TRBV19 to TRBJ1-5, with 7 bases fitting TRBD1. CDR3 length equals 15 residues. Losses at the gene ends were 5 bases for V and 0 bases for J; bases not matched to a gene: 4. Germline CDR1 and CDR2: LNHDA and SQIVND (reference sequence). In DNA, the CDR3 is TGTGCCAGTAGTTTCGACAGGGATAGCAATCAGCCCCAGCATTTT. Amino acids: CASSFDRDSNQPQHF.

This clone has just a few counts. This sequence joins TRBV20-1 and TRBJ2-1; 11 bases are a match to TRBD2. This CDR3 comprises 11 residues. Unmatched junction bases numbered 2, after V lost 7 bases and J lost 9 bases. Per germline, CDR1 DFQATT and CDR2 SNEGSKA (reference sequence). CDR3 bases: TGCAGTGGACTAGCGGGGTTTGAGCAGTTCTTC. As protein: CSGLAGFEQFF.

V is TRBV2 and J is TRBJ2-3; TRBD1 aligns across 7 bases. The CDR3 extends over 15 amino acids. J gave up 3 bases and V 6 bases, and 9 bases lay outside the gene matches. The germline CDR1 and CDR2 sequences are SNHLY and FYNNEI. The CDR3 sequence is CASRREQGMTDTQYF. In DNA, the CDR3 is TGTGCCAGCAGGAGGGAACAGGGGATGACAGATACGCAGTATTTT.

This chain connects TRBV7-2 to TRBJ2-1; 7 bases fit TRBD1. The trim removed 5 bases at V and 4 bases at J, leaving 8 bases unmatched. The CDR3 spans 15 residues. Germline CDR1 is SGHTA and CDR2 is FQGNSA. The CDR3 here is CASSRTGTDYNEQFF. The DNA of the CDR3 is TGTGCCAGCAGCAGAACCGGGACAGATTACAATGAGCAGTTCTTC.

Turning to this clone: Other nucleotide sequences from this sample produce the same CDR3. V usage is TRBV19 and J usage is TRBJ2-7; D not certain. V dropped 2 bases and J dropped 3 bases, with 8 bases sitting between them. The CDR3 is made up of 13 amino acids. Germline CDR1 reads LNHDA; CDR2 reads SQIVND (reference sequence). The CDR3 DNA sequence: TGTGCCAGTAGTATATCAGGTGACTACGAGCAGTACTTC. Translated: CASSISGDYEQYF.

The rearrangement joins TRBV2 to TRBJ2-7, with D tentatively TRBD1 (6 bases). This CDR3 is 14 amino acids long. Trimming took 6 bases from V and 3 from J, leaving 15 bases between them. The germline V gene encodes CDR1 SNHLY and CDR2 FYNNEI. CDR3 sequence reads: CASSNGTPVYEQYF. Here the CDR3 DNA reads TGTGCCAGCAGCAACGGGACACCGGTCTACGAGCAGTACTTC. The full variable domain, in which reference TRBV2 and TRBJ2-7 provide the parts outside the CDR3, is EPEVTQTPSHQVTQMGQEVILRCVPISNHLYFYWYRQILGQKVEFLVSFYNNEISEKSEIFDDQFSVERPDGSNFTLKIRSTKLEDSAMYFCASSNGTPVYEQYFGPGTRLTVT.

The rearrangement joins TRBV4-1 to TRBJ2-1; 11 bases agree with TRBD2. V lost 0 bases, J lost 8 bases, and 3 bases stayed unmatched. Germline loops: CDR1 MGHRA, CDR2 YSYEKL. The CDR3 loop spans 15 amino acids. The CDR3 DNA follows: TGCGCCAGCAGCCAAGAGACTAGCGGGATCTATGAGCAGTTCTTC. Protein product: CASSQETSGIYEQFF.

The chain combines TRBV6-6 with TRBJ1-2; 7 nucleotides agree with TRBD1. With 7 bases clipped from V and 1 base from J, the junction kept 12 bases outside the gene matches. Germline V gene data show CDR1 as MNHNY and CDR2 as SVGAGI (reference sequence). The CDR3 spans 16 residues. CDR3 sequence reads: CASTPRRDRDNYGYTF. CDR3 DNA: TGTGCCAGCACCCCCAGACGGGACAGAGATAACTATGGCTACACCTTC.

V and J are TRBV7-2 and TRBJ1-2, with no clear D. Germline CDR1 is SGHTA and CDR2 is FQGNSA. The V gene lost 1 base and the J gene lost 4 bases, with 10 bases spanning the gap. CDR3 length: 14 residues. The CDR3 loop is CASSLGSDFYGYTF. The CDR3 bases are TGTGCCAGCAGCTTAGGGTCAGACTTCTATGGCTACACCTTC.

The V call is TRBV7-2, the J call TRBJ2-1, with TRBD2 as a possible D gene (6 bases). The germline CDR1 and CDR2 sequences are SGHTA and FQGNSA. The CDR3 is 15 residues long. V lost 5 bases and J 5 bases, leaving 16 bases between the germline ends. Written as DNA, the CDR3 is TGTGCCAGCAGCCCGCGGTCAGGAGGGCACAATGAGCAGTTCTTC. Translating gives CASSPRSGGHNEQFF.

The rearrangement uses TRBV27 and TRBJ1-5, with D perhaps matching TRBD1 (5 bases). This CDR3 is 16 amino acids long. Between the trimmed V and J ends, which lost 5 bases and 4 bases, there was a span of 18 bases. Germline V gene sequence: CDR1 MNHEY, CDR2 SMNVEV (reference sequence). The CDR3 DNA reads TGTGCCAGCAGTCTTTCCGGGACTATGGGAAATCAGCCCCAGCATTTT. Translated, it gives CASSLSGTMGNQPQHF.

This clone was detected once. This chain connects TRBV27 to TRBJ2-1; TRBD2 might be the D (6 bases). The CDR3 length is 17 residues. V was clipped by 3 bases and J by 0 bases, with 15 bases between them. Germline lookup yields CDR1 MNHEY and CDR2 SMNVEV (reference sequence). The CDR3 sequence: CASSFFPAGSSYNEQFF. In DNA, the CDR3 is TGTGCCAGCAGTTTCTTTCCGGCGGGGAGCTCCTACAATGAGCAGTTCTTC.

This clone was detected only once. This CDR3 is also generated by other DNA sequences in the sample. Written as DNA, the CDR3 is TGTGCCAGCAGTTTGACAGGGCCCGGGGAGCTGTTTTTT. This codes for CASSLTGPGELFF. V and J are TRBV12-3 or TRBV12-4 and TRBJ2-2; 7 positions agree with TRBD1. V trimming: 3 bases; J trimming: 6 bases; junction bases outside the gene matches: 1. The CDR3 is 13 amino acids.

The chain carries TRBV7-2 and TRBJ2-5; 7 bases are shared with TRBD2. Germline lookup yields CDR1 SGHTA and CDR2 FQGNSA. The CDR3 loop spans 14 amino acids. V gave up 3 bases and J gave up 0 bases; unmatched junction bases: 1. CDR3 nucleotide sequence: TGTGCCAGCAGCTTGGGGGGGAACCAAGAGACCCAGTACTTC. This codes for CASSLGGNQETQYF. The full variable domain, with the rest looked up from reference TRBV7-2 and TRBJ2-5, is GAGVSQSPSNKVTEKGKDVELRCDPISGHTALYWYRQSLGQGLEFLIYFQGNSAPDKSGLPSDRFSAERTGGSVSTLTIQRTQQEDSAVYLCASSLGGNQETQYFGPGTRLLVL.

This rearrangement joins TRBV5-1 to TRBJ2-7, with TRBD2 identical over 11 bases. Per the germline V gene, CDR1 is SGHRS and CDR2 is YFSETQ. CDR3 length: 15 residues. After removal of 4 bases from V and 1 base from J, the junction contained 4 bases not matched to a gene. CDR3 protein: CASSKGLAGSYEQYF. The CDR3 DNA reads TGCGCCAGCAGCAAAGGACTAGCGGGTTCCTACGAGCAGTACTTC.

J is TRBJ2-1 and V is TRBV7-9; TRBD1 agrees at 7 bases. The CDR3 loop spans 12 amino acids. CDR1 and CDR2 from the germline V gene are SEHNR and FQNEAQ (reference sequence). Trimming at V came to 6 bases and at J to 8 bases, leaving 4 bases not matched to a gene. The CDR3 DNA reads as TGTGCCAGCAGAAACAGGGGAGATGAGCAGTTCTTC. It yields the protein CASRNRGDEQFF.

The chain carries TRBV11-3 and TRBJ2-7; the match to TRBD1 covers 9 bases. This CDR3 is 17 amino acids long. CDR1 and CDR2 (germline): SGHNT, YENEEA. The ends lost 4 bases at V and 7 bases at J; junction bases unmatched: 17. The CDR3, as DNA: TGTGCCAGCAGCTCCCGGGACAGGGTATCCCCCCTCCCGGAGCAGTACTTC. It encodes CASSSRDRVSPLPEQYF. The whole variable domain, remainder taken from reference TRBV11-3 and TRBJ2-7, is EAGVVQSPRYKIIEKKQPVAFWCNPISGHNTLYWYLQNLGQGPELLIRYENEEAVDDSQLPKDRFSAERLKGVDSTLKIQPAELGDSAVYLCASSSRDRVSPLPEQYFGPGTRLTVT.

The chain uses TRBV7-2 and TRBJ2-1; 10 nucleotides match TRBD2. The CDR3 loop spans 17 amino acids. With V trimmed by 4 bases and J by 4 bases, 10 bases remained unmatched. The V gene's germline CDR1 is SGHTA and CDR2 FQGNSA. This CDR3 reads CASSSESSGGPYNEQFF. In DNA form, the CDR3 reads TGTGCCAGCAGCTCCGAATCTAGCGGGGGACCTTACAATGAGCAGTTCTTC.

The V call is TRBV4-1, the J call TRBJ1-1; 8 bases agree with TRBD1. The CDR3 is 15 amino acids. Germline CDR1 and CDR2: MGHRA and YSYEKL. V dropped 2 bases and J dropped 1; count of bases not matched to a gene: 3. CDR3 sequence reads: CASSQSGTGNTEAFF. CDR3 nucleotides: TGCGCCAGCAGCCAATCTGGGACAGGGAACACTGAAGCTTTCTTT.

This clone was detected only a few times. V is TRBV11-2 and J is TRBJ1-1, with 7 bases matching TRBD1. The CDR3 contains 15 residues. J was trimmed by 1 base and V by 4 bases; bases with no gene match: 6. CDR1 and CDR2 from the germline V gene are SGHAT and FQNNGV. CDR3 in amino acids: CASSSGYRGNTEAFF. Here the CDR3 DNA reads TGTGCCAGCAGCTCCGGCTACAGGGGGAACACTGAAGCTTTCTTT.

The CDR3: CASSEAELTEAFF. The CDR3 DNA reads TGTGCCAGCAGTGAGGCGGAGCTCACTGAAGCTTTCTTT. V usage is TRBV2 and J usage is TRBJ1-1; D is unresolved. The CDR3 is 13 amino acids. CDR1 is SNHLY and CDR2 is FYNNEI in the germline V gene. V shed 3 bases and J shed 4 bases, with 9 bases lying between them.

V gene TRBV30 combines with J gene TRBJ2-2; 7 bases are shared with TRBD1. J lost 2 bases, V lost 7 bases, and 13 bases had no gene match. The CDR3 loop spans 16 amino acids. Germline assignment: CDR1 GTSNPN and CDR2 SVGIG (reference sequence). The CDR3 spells CASPIAGTVNTGELFF. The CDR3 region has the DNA TGTGCCTCCCCAATTGCCGGGACAGTAAACACCGGGGAGCTGTTTTTT.

The CDR3 DNA is TGCACCAGCAGCCAGGGCGGACAGGATAAGGGTTTCTTT. This sequence encodes CTSSQGGQDKGFF. V gene TRBV1 combines with J gene TRBJ1-1; no check of the table's D call, TRBD1, against the DNA was made. TRBV1 is a pseudogene locus. The CDR3 runs 13 residues.

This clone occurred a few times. The CDR3 protein is CASSILDRVGSNQPQHF. CDR3 nucleotides: TGTGCCAGTAGTATTCTGGACAGGGTTGGGAGCAATCAGCCCCAGCATTTT. V and J are TRBV19 and TRBJ1-5; 8 bases are a match to TRBD1. J was trimmed by 1 base and V by 3 bases; bases with no gene match: 8. CDR3 length: 17 residues. The germline gives CDR1 LNHDA, CDR2 SQIVND (reference sequence).

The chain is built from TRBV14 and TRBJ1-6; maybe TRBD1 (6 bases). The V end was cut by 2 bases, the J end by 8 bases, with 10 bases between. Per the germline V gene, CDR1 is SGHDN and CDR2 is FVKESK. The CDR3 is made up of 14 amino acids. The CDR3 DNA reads TGTGCCAGCAGCCAACCAGGGGTCGATTCACCCCTCCACTTT. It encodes CASSQPGVDSPLHF.